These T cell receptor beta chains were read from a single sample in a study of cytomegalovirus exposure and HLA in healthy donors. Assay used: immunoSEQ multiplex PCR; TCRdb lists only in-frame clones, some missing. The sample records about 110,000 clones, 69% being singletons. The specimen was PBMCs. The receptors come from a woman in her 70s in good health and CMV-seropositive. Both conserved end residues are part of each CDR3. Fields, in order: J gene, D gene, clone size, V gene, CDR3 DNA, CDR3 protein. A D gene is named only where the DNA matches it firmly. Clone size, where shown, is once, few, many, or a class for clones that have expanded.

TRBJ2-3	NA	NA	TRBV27	TGTGCCAGCAGTTTAGCTACCCCCAGGGATACGCAGTATTTT	CASSLATPRDTQYF
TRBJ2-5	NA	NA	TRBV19	TGTGCCATACGGGTCGGCGAGACCCAGTACTTC	CAIRVGETQYF
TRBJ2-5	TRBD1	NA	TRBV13	TGTGCCAGCAGCCAGGACAGGCAAGAGACCCAGTACTTC	CASSQDRQETQYF
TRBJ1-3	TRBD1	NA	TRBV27	TGTGCCAGCAGTCCACAGGGGCAAGGAAACACCATATATTTT	CASSPQGQGNTIYF
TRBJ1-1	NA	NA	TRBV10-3	TGTGCCATCAGTGGCGCGGGAGGGAACACTGAAGCTTTCTTT	CAISGAGGNTEAFF
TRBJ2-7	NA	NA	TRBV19	TGTGCCAGTAGTATAGGGCCAAACAGGAACGAGCAGTACTTC	CASSIGPNRNEQYF
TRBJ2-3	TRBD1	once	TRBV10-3	TGTGCCATCAGGGGGACAGAGACAGATACGCAGTATTTT	CAIRGTETDTQYF
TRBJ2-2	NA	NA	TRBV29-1	TGCAGCGTTGTGTCTCCCGGGGAGCTGTTTTTT	CSVVSPGELFF
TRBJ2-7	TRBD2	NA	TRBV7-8	TGTGCCAGCAGCTTAGTGGAAGCGGGGGGGCTGTACGAGCAGTACTTC	CASSLVEAGGLYEQYF
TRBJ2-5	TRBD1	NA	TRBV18	TGTGCCAGCTCACCACAGGGGGCTGGAGAGACCCAGTACTTC	CASSPQGAGETQYF
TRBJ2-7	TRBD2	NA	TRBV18	TGTGCCAGCTCACCCACGCCTGGGACTAGCGGATCCTACGAGCAGTACTTC	CASSPTPGTSGSYEQYF
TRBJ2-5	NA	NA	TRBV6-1	TGTGCCAGCAAACGGGGGGCGCCAGAGACCCAGTACTTC	CASKRGAPETQYF
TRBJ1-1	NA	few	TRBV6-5	TGTGCCAGCAGCGTCGGGAACACTGAAGCTTTCTTT	CASSVGNTEAFF
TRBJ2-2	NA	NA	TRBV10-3	TGTGCCATCAGGTCCCGGGACACCAACACCGGGGAGCTGTTTTTT	CAIRSRDTNTGELFF
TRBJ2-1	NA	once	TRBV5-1	TGCGCCAGCCGCACTAGGGACTTAGGAAATGAGCAGTTCTTC	CASRTRDLGNEQFF
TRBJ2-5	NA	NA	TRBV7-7	TGTGCTAGCAGCTTAGGCGGGGCCGGGGAGACCCAGTACTTC	CASSLGGAGETQYF
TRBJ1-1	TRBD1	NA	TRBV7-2	TGTGCCAGCAGTGGACAGGGGATTAGGACTGAAGCTTTCTTT	CASSGQGIRTEAFF
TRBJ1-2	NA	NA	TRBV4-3	TGCGCCAGCAGCCAAGAGAGGGATTTCTATGGCTACACCTTC	CASSQERDFYGYTF
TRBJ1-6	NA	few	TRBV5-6	TGTGCCAGCAGCTGGGGTCAGGGCAGTAATTCACCCCTCCACTTT	CASSWGQGSNSPLHF
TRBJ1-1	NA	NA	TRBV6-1	TGTGCCAGCAGTGCCTTGGACACCATGAACACTGAAGCTTTCTTT	CASSALDTMNTEAFF
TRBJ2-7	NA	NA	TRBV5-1	TGCGCCAGCAGCTTTAACCATGGACTATACGAGCAGTACTTC	CASSFNHGLYEQYF
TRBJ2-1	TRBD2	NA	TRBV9	TGTGCCGGCAGCGTAGTCCTTAGCGGGGTGGATGAGCAGTTCTTC	CAGSVVLSGVDEQFF
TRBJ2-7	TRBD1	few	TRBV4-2	TGTGCCAGCAGCCAAGAGGGGACAGGGGGCTCCTACGAGCAGTACTTC	CASSQEGTGGSYEQYF
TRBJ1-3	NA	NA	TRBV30	TGTGCCTGGAGTGTAGGGGTCCTCTCTGGAAACACCATATATTTT	CAWSVGVLSGNTIYF
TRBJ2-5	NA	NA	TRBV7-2	TGTGCCAGCAGCCGTACGCGACAAGAGACCCAGTACTTC	CASSRTRQETQYF
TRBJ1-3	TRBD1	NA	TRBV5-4	TGTGCCAGCAGCAGGACAGGGAAAGGCCCAAACACCATATATTTT	CASSRTGKGPNTIYF
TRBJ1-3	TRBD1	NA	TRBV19	TGTGCCACTCAGACAGGGGAACGAAACACCATATATTTT	CATQTGERNTIYF
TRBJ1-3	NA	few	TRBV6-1	TGTGCCAGCAGGGAGGGTTTAGGAAACACCATATATTTT	CASREGLGNTIYF
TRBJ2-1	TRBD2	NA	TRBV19	TGTGCCAGTAGTATGGCCCCCCTAGCGGGGCAAAACAATGAGCAGTTCTTC	CASSMAPLAGQNNEQFF
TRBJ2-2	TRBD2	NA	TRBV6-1	TGTGCCAGCAGGGGTCTAGCGGGCACCGGGGAGCTGTTTTTT	CASRGLAGTGELFF
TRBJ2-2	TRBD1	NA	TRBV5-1	TGCGCCAGCAGCTTGGCCGGGACAGGGGTTAGGAACACCGGGGAGCTGTTTTTT	CASSLAGTGVRNTGELFF
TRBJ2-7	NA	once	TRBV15	TGTGCCACCGGCAGGGGCCTTACCTACGAGCAGTACTTC	CATGRGLTYEQYF
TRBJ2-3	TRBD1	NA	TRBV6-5	TGTGCCACCCAGCGGAAGACAGGGCGGGCAGATACGCAGTATTTT	CATQRKTGRADTQYF
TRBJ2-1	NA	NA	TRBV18	TGTGCCAGCTCAGCACGACAGGCGCCTAGATACAATGAGCAGTTCTTC	CASSARQAPRYNEQFF
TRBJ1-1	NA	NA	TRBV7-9	TGTGCCAGCAGCTTAGAACGACAGCTCATGAACACTGAAGCTTTCTTT	CASSLERQLMNTEAFF
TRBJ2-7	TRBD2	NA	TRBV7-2	TGTGCGGCGGGGGGGGACGTTGGCCCCTACGAGCAGTACTTC	CAAGGDVGPYEQYF
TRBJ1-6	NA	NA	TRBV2	TGTGCCAGCAGCGACGACTTGGGCAGGGGCTCCTATAATTCACCCCTCCACTTT	CASSDDLGRGSYNSPLHF
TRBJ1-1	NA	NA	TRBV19	TGTGCCAGTAGTATAGGGAAGGTGAGGGCGGAAGCTTTCTTT	CASSIGKVRAEAFF
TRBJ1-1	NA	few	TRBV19	TGTGCCAGTAGTATAGCCGGGTTTACGAACACTGAAGCTTTCTTT	CASSIAGFTNTEAFF
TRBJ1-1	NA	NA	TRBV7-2	TGTGCCAGCAGCCCTACCCGGACAGTGGACACTGAAGCTTTCTTT	CASSPTRTVDTEAFF
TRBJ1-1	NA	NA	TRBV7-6	TGTGCCAGCAGCCCTAGACAGGAAATGAACACTGAAGCTTTCTTT	CASSPRQEMNTEAFF
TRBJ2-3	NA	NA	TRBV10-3	TGTGCCATCAGCGAAGCCGCGAGCACAGATACGCAGTATTTT	CAISEAASTDTQYF
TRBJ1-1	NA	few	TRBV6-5	TGTGCCAGCAGTTACTCGAGCGTACCTGGGGAAGCTTTCTTT	CASSYSSVPGEAFF
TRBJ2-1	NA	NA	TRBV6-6	TGTGCCAGCCGTCTACGGCGGAAAGAATCCTACAATGAGCAGTTCTTC	CASRLRRKESYNEQFF
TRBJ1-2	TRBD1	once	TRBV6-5	TGTGCCAGCAGAGAACAGGGGTATGGTGGCTACACCTTC	CASREQGYGGYTF
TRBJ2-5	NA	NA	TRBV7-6	TGTGCCAGCAGCACTCCCCAAGAGACCCAGTACTTC	CASSTPQETQYF
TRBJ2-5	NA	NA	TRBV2	TGTGCCAGCATATACCGGGTGTCACCTCGCGAGACCCAGTACTTC	CASIYRVSPRETQYF
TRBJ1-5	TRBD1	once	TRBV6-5	TGTGCCAGCAGATCGGACAGGGGAACAAATCAGCCCCAGCATTTT	CASRSDRGTNQPQHF
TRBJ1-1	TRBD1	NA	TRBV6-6	TGTGCCAGCAGGGGACAGACAGGGGGCACTGAAGCTTTCTTT	CASRGQTGGTEAFF
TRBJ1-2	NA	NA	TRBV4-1	TGCGCCAGCAGCCAAGTTTCACGCGGAGGCTACACCTTC	CASSQVSRGGYTF